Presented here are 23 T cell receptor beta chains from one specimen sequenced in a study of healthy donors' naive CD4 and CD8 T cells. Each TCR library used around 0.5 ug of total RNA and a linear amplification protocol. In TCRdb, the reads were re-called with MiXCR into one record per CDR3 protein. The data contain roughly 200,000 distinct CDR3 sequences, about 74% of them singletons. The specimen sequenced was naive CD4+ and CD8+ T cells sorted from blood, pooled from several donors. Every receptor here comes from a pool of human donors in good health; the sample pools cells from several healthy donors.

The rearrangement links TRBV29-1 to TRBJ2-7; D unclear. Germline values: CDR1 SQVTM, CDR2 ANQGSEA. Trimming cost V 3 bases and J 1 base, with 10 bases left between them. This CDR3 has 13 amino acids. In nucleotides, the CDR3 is TGCAGCGTTGAGGCGTCATTATCCTACGAGCAGTACTTC. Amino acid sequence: CSVEASLSYEQYF.

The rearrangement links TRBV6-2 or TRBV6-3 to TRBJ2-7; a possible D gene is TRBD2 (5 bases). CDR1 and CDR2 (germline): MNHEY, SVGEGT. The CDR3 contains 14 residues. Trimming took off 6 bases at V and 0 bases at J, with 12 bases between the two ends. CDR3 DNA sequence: TGTGCCAGCAGAGGACCAGCGGTCTCCTACGAGCAGTACTTC. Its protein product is CASRGPAVSYEQYF.

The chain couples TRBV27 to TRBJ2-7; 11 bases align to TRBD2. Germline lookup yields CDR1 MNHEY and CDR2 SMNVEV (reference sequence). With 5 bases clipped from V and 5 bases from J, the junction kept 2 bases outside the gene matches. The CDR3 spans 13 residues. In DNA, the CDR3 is TGTGCCAGCAGTATGACTAGCGGGAACGAGCAGTACTTC. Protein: CASSMTSGNEQYF.

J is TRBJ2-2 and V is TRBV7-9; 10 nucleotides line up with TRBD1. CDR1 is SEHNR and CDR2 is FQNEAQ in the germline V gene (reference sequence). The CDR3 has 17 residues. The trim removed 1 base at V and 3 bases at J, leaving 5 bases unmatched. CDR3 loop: CASSLGTGGIDTGELFF. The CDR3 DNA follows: TGTGCCAGCAGCTTAGGGACAGGGGGTATTGACACCGGGGAGCTGTTTTTT.

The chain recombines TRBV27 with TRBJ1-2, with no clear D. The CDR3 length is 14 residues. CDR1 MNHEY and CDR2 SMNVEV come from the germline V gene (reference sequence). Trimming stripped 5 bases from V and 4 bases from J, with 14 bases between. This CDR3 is CASSMNGRIYGYTF. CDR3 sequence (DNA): TGTGCCAGCAGTATGAATGGACGGATCTATGGCTACACCTTC.

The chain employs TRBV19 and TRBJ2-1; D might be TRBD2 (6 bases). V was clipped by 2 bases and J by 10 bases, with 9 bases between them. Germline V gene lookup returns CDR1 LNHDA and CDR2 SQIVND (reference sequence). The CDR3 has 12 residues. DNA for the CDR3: TGTGCCAGTAGTATACGGGGGTACGAGCAGTTCTTC. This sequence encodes CASSIRGYEQFF.

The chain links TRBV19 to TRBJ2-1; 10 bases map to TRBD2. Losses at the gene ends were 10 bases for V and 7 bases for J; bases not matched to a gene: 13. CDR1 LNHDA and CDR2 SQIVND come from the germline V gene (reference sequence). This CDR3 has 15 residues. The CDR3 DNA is TGTGCCACCTCGGGGGAGCGGGAGGGCCGGAATGAGCAGTTCTTC. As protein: CATSGEREGRNEQFF.

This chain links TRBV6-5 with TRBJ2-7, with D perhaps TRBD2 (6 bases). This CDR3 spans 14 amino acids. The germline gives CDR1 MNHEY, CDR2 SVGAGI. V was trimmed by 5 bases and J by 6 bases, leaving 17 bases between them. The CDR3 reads CASSDMGTGGEQYF. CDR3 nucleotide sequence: TGTGCCAGCAGTGATATGGGGACTGGCGGCGAGCAGTACTTC.

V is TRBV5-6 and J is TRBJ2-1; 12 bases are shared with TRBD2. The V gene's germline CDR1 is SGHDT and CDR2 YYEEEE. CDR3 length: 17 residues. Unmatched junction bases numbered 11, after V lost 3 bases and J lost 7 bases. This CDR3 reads CASSSFSGTSGSNEQFF. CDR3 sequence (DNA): TGTGCCAGCAGCTCCTTTTCCGGGACTAGCGGGTCAAATGAGCAGTTCTTC.

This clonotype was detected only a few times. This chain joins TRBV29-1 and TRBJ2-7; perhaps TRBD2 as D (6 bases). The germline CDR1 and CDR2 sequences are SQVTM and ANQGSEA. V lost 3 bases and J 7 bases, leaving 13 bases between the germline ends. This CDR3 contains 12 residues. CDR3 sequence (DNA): TGCAGCGTTGACCGGGGACGGGGGGAGCAGTACTTC. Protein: CSVDRGRGEQYF.

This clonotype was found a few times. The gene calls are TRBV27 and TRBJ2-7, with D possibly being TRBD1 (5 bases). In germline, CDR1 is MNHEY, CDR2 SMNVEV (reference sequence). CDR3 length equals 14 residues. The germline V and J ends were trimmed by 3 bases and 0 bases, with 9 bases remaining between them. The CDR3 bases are TGTGCCAGCAGTTTGGGGCGGAGCTCCTACGAGCAGTACTTC. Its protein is CASSLGRSSYEQYF.

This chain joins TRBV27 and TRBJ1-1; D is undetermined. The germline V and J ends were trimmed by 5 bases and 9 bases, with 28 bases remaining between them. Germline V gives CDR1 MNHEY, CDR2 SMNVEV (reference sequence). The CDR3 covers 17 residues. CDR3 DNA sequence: TGTGCCAGCAGTCCCTTGACTCAGCGTAACGCCGGGTTACAAGCTTTCTTT. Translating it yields CASSPLTQRNAGLQAFF.

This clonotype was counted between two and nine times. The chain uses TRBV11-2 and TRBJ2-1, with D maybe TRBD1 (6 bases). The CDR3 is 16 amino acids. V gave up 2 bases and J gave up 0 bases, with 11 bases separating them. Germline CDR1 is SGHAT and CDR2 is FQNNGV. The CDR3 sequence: CASSLFRQASYNEQFF. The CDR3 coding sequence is TGTGCCAGCAGCTTATTTCGACAGGCCTCCTACAATGAGCAGTTCTTC.

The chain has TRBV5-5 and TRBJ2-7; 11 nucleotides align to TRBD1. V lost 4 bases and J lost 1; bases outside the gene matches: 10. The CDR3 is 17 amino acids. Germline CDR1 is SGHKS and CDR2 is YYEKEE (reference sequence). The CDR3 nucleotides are TGTGCCAGCAGCACCTTGCCGGGACAGGGGGAATCCTACGAGCAGTACTTC. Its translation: CASSTLPGQGESYEQYF.

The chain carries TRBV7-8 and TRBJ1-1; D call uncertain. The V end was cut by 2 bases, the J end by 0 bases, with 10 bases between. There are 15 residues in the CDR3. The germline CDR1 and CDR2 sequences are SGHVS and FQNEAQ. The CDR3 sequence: CASSLLLGVNTEAFF. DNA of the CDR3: TGTGCCAGCAGCTTACTCCTCGGGGTGAACACTGAAGCTTTCTTT.

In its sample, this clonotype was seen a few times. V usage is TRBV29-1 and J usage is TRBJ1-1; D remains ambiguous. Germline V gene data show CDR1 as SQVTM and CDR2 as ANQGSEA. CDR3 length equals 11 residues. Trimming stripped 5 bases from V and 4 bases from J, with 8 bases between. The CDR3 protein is CSVLRGTEAFF. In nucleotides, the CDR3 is TGCAGCGTTCTGCGGGGCACTGAAGCTTTCTTT.

This chain's CDR3 is CSVDQMGLAGRDTQYF. In DNA form, the CDR3 reads TGCAGCGTTGACCAGATGGGACTAGCGGGGAGGGATACGCAGTATTTT. The chain recombines TRBV29-1 with TRBJ2-3; 13 bases agree with TRBD2. CDR3 length: 16 amino acids. Germline CDR1 reads SQVTM; CDR2 reads ANQGSEA. V shed 3 bases, J shed 6 bases, and the junction held 9 bases outside the gene matches.

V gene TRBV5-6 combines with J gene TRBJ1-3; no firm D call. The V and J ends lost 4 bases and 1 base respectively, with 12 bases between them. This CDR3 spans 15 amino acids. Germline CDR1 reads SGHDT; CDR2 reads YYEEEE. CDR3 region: CASSPTLGSGNTIYF. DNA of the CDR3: TGTGCCAGCAGCCCTACTTTGGGGTCTGGAAACACCATATATTTT.

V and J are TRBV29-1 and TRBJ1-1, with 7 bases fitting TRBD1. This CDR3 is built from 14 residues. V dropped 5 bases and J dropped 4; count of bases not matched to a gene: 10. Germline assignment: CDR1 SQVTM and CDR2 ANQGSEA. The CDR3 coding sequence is TGCAGCGTTACCCGGGACAGAAGGGTCACTGAAGCTTTCTTT. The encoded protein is CSVTRDRRVTEAFF.

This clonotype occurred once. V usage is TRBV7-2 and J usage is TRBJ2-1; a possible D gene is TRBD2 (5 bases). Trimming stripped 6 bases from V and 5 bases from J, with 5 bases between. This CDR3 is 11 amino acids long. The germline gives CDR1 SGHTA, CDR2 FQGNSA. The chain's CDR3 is CASRRDNEQFF. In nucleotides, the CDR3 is TGTGCCAGCAGGAGGGACAATGAGCAGTTCTTC.

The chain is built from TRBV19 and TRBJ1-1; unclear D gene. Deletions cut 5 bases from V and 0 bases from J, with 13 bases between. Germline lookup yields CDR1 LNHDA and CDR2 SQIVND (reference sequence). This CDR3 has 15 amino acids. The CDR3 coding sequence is TGTGCCAGTAGTGTCAATTTGGGAGTGAACACTGAAGCTTTCTTT. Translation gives CASSVNLGVNTEAFF.

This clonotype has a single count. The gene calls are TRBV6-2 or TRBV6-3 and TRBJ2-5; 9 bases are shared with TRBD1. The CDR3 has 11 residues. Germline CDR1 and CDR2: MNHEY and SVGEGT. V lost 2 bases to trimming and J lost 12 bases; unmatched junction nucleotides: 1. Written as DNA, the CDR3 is TGTGCCAGCAGTTACAGGACAGGGGAGTACTTC. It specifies CASSYRTGEYF.

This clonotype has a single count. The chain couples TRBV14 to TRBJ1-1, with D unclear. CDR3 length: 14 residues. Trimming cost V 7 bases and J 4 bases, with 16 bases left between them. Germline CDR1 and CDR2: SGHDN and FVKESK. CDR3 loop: CASTITRAGTEAFF. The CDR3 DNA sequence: TGTGCCAGCACCATCACCCGGGCTGGCACTGAAGCTTTCTTT.